The 31 T cell receptor beta chains listed next were all sequenced from one sample in a study of spatial heterogeneity in lung cancer. The time point denotes: sample taken at primary tumor resection. Whole RNA obtained from tumor, nontumor lung or frozen PBMC underwent sequencing without sorting. TCRdb reprocessed the 5' RACE reads with MiXCR, giving one entry per CDR3 protein. The sample holds tens of thousands of distinct CDR3 sequences, approximately 8% seen once. The sample consisted of PBMCs, taken at surgery. These receptors were collected from a female donor with early-stage non-small cell lung cancer.

This clonotype has ten or more counts. This chain connects TRBV29-1 to TRBJ2-1; D is undetermined. Trimming removed 6 bases from V and 0 bases from J, with 12 bases in between. The length of the CDR3 is 14 residues. Germline CDR1 is SQVTM and CDR2 is ANQGSEA. CDR3: CSVLGQISYNEQFF. In nucleotides, the CDR3 is TGCAGCGTCCTCGGCCAAATCTCCTACAATGAGCAGTTCTTC.

The chain employs TRBV20-1 and TRBJ1-5; unclear D gene. There are 14 residues in the CDR3. In germline, CDR1 is DFQATT, CDR2 SNEGSKA (reference sequence). V shed 6 bases and J shed 3 bases, with 15 bases lying between them. The CDR3 reads CSARFGGPNQPQHF. The CDR3 DNA is TGCAGTGCCCGATTTGGTGGCCCCAATCAGCCCCAGCATTTT.

Concerning this clonotype: This may come from a read error, since a much larger clone is one base off. The chain carries TRBV14 and TRBJ1-1; D perhaps matches TRBD1 (5 bases). This CDR3 spans 16 amino acids. Germline assignment: CDR1 SGHDN and CDR2 FVKESK. The CDR3 region has the DNA TGTGCCAGCAGCCAAGTGAGGAGCTGGGAGGACACTGAAGCTTCCTTT. It codes for CASSQVRSWEDTEASF. The full variable domain, its missing parts supplied by reference TRBV14 and TRBJ1-1, is EAGVTQFPSHSVIEKGQTVTLRCDPISGHDNLYWYRRVMGKEIKFLLHFVKESKQDESGMPNNRFLAERTGGTYSTLKVQPAELEDSGVYFCASSQVRSWEDTEASFGQGTRLTVV.

This clonotype has more than one count but fewer than ten. The junction departs from germline at one end; a sequencing error may be responsible. CDR3 amino acids: CASSSLRTSGGMF. CDR3 DNA sequence: TGTGCCAGCAGCTCACTTCGGACTAGCGGAGGGATGTTC. This chain joins TRBV7-2 and TRBJ2-7, with 10 bases fitting TRBD2. This CDR3 has 13 residues. Germline V gene sequence: CDR1 SGHTA, CDR2 FQGNSA.

V usage is TRBV5-1 and J usage is TRBJ2-1; no clear D gene. The CDR3 runs to 11 residues. V was cut by 3 bases and J by 10 bases, with 8 bases left in between. Germline loops: CDR1 SGHRS, CDR2 YFSETQ. CDR3 in amino acids: CASSSTLEQFF. CDR3 in DNA: TGCGCCAGCAGCTCGACACTGGAGCAGTTCTTC.

This chain links TRBV5-1 with TRBJ2-3; 9 bases are a match to TRBD2. CDR3 size: 17 residues. Germline values: CDR1 SGHRS, CDR2 YFSETQ. With 0 bases clipped from V and 5 bases from J, the junction kept 10 bases outside the gene matches. CDR3 DNA sequence: TGCGCCAGCAGCTTGGAACCCCACGAACTAGCGGGAGATACGCAGTATTTT. Residues: CASSLEPHELAGDTQYF.

This clonotype has just a few counts. The chain recombines TRBV20-1 with TRBJ2-7; D not resolved. The germline V gene has CDR1 DFQATT and CDR2 SNEGSKA (reference sequence). The CDR3 is 12 amino acids. V dropped 0 bases and J dropped 5 bases, with 8 bases sitting between them. The CDR3 loop is CSARERLNEQYF. CDR3 in DNA: TGCAGTGCTAGAGAGAGACTCAACGAGCAGTACTTC.

This clonotype was seen only a few times. The V call is TRBV20-1, the J call TRBJ2-7; D is possibly TRBD2 (7 bases). The CDR3 loop spans 15 amino acids. V was trimmed by 5 bases and J by 3 bases, leaving 20 bases between them. The germline V gene has CDR1 DFQATT and CDR2 SNEGSKA (reference sequence). Here the CDR3 DNA reads TGCAGTGCTTTGGGGGGGGCCACAGGACTCTACGAGCAGTACTTC. This gives the protein CSALGGATGLYEQYF.

This clonotype occurred a few times. The CDR3 loop is CASNLQGVYGYTF. In DNA, the CDR3 is TGTGCCAGCAACCTACAGGGGGTATATGGCTACACCTTC. This sequence joins TRBV12-3 or TRBV12-4 and TRBJ1-2, with 8 nucleotides matching TRBD1. The CDR3 is 13 amino acids. V dropped 7 bases and J dropped 5; count of bases not matched to a gene: 6.

The J gene is TRBJ1-3, the V gene TRBV6-5; D might be TRBD1 (5 bases). The CDR3 totals 15 residues. Germline V gene lookup returns CDR1 MNHEY and CDR2 SVGAGI. With 6 bases removed from V and 0 bases from J, the gap between germline ends came to 12 bases. The DNA of the CDR3 is TGTGCCAGCAGGACAGACTACAACTCTGGAAACACCATATATTTT. Residues: CASRTDYNSGNTIYF.

The V gene is TRBV11-1, the J gene TRBJ1-4, with unresolved D. Germline V gene sequence: CDR1 SGHAT, CDR2 FQDESV (reference sequence). This CDR3 region has 13 residues. V lost 3 bases and J lost 9, with 11 bases in between. In DNA form, the CDR3 reads TGTGCCAGCAGCTTGGGAGTTTATAAAAAACTGTTTTTT. It specifies CASSLGVYKKLFF.

This clonotype appeared many times. The rearrangement links TRBV28 to TRBJ2-3; 8 bases fit TRBD1. Germline lookup yields CDR1 MDHEN and CDR2 SYDVKM. With V trimmed by 1 base and J by 8 bases, 8 bases remained unmatched. This CDR3 comprises 15 residues. This CDR3 is CASSLSGRGRGTQYF. DNA of the CDR3: TGTGCCAGCAGTTTATCAGGCAGGGGGCGTGGTACGCAGTATTTT.

V and J are TRBV28 and TRBJ2-7; the D gene is possibly TRBD2 (6 bases). Germline assignment: CDR1 MDHEN and CDR2 SYDVKM. There are 17 residues in the CDR3. V shed 3 bases and J shed 0 bases, with 18 bases lying between them. The CDR3 nucleotides read TGTGCCAGCAGTTTTATCCGGTGGGAGGCTGGCTCCTACGAGCAGTACTTC. Its protein is CASSFIRWEAGSYEQYF.

This clonotype was seen a few times. This chain connects TRBV20-1 to TRBJ2-7; tentatively, D is TRBD1 or TRBD2 (5 bases each). CDR3 length: 12 residues. Germline lookup yields CDR1 DFQATT and CDR2 SNEGSKA (reference sequence). Deletions cut 0 bases from V and 4 bases from J, with 7 bases between. The CDR3 bases are TGCAGTGCTAGAGATGGGGGTTACGAGCAGTACGTC. Translation gives CSARDGGYEQYV.

The chain links TRBV9 to TRBJ1-4, with 10 bases matching TRBD1. The CDR3 is made up of 16 amino acids. With V trimmed by 3 bases and J by 0 bases, 2 bases remained unmatched. CDR1 and CDR2 (germline): SGDLS, YYNGEE. The CDR3 nucleotides are TGTGCCAGCAGCGGGACAGGGGGATCAACTAATGAAAAACTGTTTTTT. Its translation: CASSGTGGSTNEKLFF.

Ten or more counts support this clonotype. Written as DNA, the CDR3 is TGCAGCGTCCCGAGGGCTAGCGGGAGAGATACGCAGTATTTT. As protein: CSVPRASGRDTQYF. The chain joins TRBV29-1 to TRBJ2-3; 10 bases align to TRBD2. The CDR3 contains 14 residues. The junction had 8 bases not matched to a gene; V was cut back by 6 bases and J by 5 bases. The germline gives CDR1 SQVTM, CDR2 ANQGSEA.

The V and J genes are TRBV2 and TRBJ1-3, with D possibly matching TRBD1 (6 bases). CDR1 and CDR2 from the germline V gene are SNHLY and FYNNEI. The CDR3 consists of 14 residues. The V and J ends lost 8 bases and 0 bases respectively, with 11 bases between them. The CDR3 coding sequence is TGTGCCAGCCTAAGGGACAACTCTGGAAACACCATATATTTT. Translated: CASLRDNSGNTIYF.

The sample holds a few counts of this clonotype. The gene calls are TRBV7-3 and TRBJ2-2, with D perhaps TRBD1 (5 bases). Germline CDR1 reads SGHTA; CDR2 reads FQGTGA. CDR3 length: 14 amino acids. Trimming cost V 5 bases and J 3 bases, with 10 bases left between them. The CDR3 coding sequence is TGTGCCAGCAGCCACGACAGCTACACCGGGGAGCTGTTTTTT. This gives the protein CASSHDSYTGELFF.

This clonotype showed up many times. The V and J genes are TRBV20-1 and TRBJ2-2; 8 positions agree with TRBD2. The CDR3 is 14 residues long. CDR1 is DFQATT, CDR2 SNEGSKA, per germline (reference sequence). Unmatched junction bases numbered 6, after V lost 3 bases and J lost 6 bases. DNA for the CDR3: TGCAGTGCTAGGGTAGCGGGAACCCCCGGGGAGCTGTTTTTT. Its translation: CSARVAGTPGELFF.

This clonotype was picked up many times. The junction and the germline gene differ at one end; a read error may be behind it. The chain uses TRBV28 and TRBJ1-2; possible D gene TRBD1, 6 bases. This CDR3 has 11 residues. In germline, CDR1 is MDHEN, CDR2 SYDVKM. The DNA of the CDR3 is TGTGCCAGCACTTTAAGGTCGGACAGAACCTTC. Residues: CASTLRSDRTF.

This clonotype was seen only a few times. The chain combines TRBV6-5 with TRBJ2-5; D remains unclear. Per germline, CDR1 MNHEY and CDR2 SVGAGI. V was clipped by 0 bases and J by 2 bases, with 13 bases between them. The CDR3 contains 16 residues. CDR3 amino acids: CASSYSPAPGQETQYF. The CDR3 coding sequence is TGTGCCAGCAGTTACTCACCGGCACCGGGTCAAGAGACCCAGTACTTC.

This clonotype was seen many times. This rearrangement joins TRBV7-9 to TRBJ2-3; D uncertain. The germline V and J ends were trimmed by 0 bases and 6 bases, with 13 bases remaining between them. Germline CDR1 SEHNR, CDR2 FQNEAQ (reference sequence). The length of the CDR3 is 15 residues. In nucleotides, the CDR3 is TGTGCCAGCAGCTTAGCGGGAAAGGGCGGCGATACGCAGTATTTT. Its protein is CASSLAGKGGDTQYF.

The V and J genes are TRBV7-2 and TRBJ2-7; D uncertain. This CDR3 region has 15 residues. Trimming removed 1 base from V and 4 bases from J, with 14 bases in between. In germline, CDR1 is SGHTA, CDR2 FQGNSA. CDR3 region: CASSLVGSPTYEQYF. CDR3 DNA: TGTGCCAGCAGCTTAGTTGGCAGCCCTACGTACGAGCAGTACTTC. Based on the CDR3 plus reference TRBV7-2 and TRBJ2-7, the full variable domain is GAGVSQSPSNKVTEKGKDVELRCDPISGHTALYWYRQSLGQGLEFLIYFQGNSAPDKSGLPSDRFSAERTGGSVSTLTIQRTQQEDSAVYLCASSLVGSPTYEQYFGPGTRLTVT.

This clonotype was detected ten times or more. V usage is TRBV7-3 and J usage is TRBJ2-2; D might be TRBD2 (7 bases). The V end was cut by 5 bases, the J end by 4 bases, with 14 bases between. CDR3 size: 15 residues. Germline V gives CDR1 SGHTA, CDR2 FQGTGA. The CDR3 region is CASSLRGGGTGELFF. The CDR3 DNA follows: TGTGCCAGCAGCCTGAGGGGGGGTGGCACCGGGGAGCTGTTTTTT. Looking up the rest from reference TRBV7-3 and TRBJ2-2 gives the full variable domain: GAGVSQTPSNKVTEKGKYVELRCDPISGHTALYWYRQSLGQGPEFLIYFQGTGAADDSGLPNDRFFAVRPEGSVSTLKIQRTERGDSAVYLCASSLRGGGTGELFFGEGSRLTVL.

The sample holds many counts of this clonotype. The chain uses TRBV6-5 and TRBJ2-3; D is perhaps TRBD2 (6 bases). V lost 0 bases and J lost 3, with 13 bases in between. From germline, CDR1 is MNHEY and CDR2 SVGAGI. The CDR3 has 16 residues. Here the CDR3 DNA reads TGTGCCAGCAGTTACTCGGCGGGGTCCTCAACAGATACGCAGTATTTT. Residues: CASSYSAGSSTDTQYF.

This clonotype was picked up a small number of times. This chain uses TRBV20-1 with TRBJ1-6; D is unresolved. V was trimmed by 1 base and J by 1 base, leaving 2 bases between them. CDR1 and CDR2 from the germline V gene are DFQATT and SNEGSKA (reference sequence). The CDR3 contains 13 residues. The CDR3 sequence is CSARVSYNSPLHF. In DNA form, the CDR3 reads TGCAGTGCTAGAGTTTCCTATAATTCACCCCTCCACTTT.

This clonotype was counted at least ten times. The chain links TRBV2 to TRBJ2-3; 9 nucleotides align to TRBD2. V shed 6 bases and J 4 bases; nucleotides not matched to a gene: 11. In germline, CDR1 is SNHLY, CDR2 FYNNEI. The CDR3 runs to 16 residues. The CDR3 is CASSPRSGGGSDTQYF. For the CDR3, the DNA is TGTGCCAGCAGCCCGCGTAGCGGGGGTGGGTCAGATACGCAGTATTTT.

This clonotype was detected ten times or more. The V call is TRBV5-1, the J call TRBJ2-3; D gene unclear. The CDR3 contains 14 residues. Germline lookup yields CDR1 SGHRS and CDR2 YFSETQ. The V gene lost 4 bases and the J gene lost 0 bases, with 9 bases spanning the gap. The CDR3 coding sequence is TGCGCCAGCAGCCCCCAGACTAGCACAGATACGCAGTATTTT. Its protein product is CASSPQTSTDTQYF.

The rearrangement joins TRBV6-2 or TRBV6-3 to TRBJ1-5; possibly TRBD1 for D (5 bases). The V gene lost 5 bases and the J gene lost 4 bases, with 12 bases spanning the gap. The CDR3 runs to 14 residues. Germline V gene sequence: CDR1 MNHEY, CDR2 SVGEGT. CDR3: CASSNRDGNQPQHF. CDR3 coding DNA: TGTGCCAGCAGTAACCGGGACGGAAATCAGCCCCAGCATTTT.

This clonotype was found a few times. V is TRBV7-2 and J is TRBJ2-5; 8 nucleotides match TRBD1. The CDR3 is made up of 15 amino acids. Germline CDR1 and CDR2: SGHTA and FQGNSA. With 4 bases clipped from V and 2 bases from J, the junction kept 6 bases outside the gene matches. CDR3 coding DNA: TGTGCCAGCAGCTGGGGACAGGTGGAGCAAGAGACCCAGTACTTC. Translated, it gives CASSWGQVEQETQYF.

This clonotype is deemed medium-sized (0.01 to 0.1%). The rearrangement links TRBV10-3 to TRBJ2-3, with TRBD2 matching 8 bases. CDR3 length: 19 amino acids. V lost 1 base and J lost 2; bases outside the gene matches: 14. Germline lookup yields CDR1 ENHRY and CDR2 SYGVKD. CDR3 nucleotide sequence: TGTGCCATCAGTGAGTACGGCTCGCCAATAGCGGGGCACACAGATACGCAGTATTTT. This gives the protein CAISEYGSPIAGHTDTQYF.